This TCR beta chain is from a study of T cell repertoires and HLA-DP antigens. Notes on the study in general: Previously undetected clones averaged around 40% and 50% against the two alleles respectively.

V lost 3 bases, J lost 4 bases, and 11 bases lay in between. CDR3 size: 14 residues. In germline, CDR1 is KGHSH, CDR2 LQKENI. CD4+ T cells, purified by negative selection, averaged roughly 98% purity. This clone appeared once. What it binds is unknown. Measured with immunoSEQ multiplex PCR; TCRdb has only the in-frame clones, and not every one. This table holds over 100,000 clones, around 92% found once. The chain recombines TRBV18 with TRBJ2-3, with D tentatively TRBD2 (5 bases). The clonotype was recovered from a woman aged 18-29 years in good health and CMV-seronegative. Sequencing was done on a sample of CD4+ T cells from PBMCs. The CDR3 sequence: CASSPMRVADTQYF. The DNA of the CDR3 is TGTGCCAGCTCACCGATGAGGGTCGCAGATACGCAGTATTTT.